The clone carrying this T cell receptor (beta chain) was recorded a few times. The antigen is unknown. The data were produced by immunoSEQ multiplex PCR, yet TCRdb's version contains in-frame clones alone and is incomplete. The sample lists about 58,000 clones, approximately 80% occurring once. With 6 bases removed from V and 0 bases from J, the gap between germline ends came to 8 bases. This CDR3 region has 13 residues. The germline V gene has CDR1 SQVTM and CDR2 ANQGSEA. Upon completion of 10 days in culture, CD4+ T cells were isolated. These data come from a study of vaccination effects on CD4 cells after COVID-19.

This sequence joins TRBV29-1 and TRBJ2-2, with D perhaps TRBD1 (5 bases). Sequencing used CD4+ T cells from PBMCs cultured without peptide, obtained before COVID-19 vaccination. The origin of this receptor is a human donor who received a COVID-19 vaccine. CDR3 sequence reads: CSVRQSNTGELFF. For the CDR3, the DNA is TGCAGCGTAAGACAGTCGAACACCGGGGAGCTGTTTTTT.